This TCR beta chain was observed in a study of T-cell reconstitution after alpha-beta-depleted transplantation in children. Whole-study findings and limits: Surviving recipient cells, namely T cells and thymic progenitors, were the source of high day-60 TCRbeta diversity in some patients. T-cell counts and diversity at one year post-transplant came mainly from newly produced T cells. Reportedly, only several hundred clones from non-depleted graft cells drove alpha-beta T-cell counts at about two months.

The TCRbeta library was prepared with unique molecular identifiers. TCRdb recomputed calls from the PCR reads with MiXCR, one row per CDR3 protein. The top ten clones hold roughly 9.7% of a sample with 250,000 to 400,000 distinct CDR3 sequences, more than 20% of them seen once. This clonotype came up a few times. Antigen specificity is unknown. CDR1 and CDR2 from the germline V gene are SQVTM and ANQGSEA. The V gene end was trimmed by 7 bases and the J gene end by 3 bases; junction bases not matched to a gene: 6. The CDR3 consists of 12 residues. The clonotype comes from a male patient between 10 and 17 years old who had a stem cell transplant for acute lymphoblastic leukemia, so the T cells may come from the graft donor. Sequenced here: PBMCs, mostly from graft donor cells, sampled 180 days after TCRalphabeta/CD19-depleted stem cell transplant. This rearrangement joins TRBV29-1 to TRBJ2-7; 7 bases are a match to TRBD1. Here the CDR3 DNA reads TGCAGCGCCCGGGGACAGATCTACGAGCAGTACTTC. It translates to CSARGQIYEQYF.